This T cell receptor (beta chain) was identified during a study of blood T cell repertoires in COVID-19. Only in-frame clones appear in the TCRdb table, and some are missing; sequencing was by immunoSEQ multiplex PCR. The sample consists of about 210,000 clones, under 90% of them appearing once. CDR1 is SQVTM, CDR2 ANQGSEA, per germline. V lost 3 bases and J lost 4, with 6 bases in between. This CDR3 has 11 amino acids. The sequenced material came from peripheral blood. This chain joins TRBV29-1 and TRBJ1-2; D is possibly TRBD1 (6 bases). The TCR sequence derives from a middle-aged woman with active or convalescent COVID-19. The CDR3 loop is CSVDRGYGYTF. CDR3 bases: TGCAGCGTTGACAGGGGCTATGGCTACACCTTC.